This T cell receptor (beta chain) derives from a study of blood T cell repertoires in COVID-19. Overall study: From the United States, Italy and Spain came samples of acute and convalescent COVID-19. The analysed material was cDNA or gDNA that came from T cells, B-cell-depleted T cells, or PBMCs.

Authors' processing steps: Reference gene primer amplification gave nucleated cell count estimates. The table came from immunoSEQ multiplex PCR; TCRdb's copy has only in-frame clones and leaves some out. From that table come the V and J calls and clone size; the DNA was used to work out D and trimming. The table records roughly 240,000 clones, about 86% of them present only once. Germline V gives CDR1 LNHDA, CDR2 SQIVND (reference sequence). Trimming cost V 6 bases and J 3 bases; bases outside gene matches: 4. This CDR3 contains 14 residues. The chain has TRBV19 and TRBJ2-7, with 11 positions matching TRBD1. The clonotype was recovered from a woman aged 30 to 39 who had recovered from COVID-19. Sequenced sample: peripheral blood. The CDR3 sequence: CASSRTGGLYEQYF. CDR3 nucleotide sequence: TGTGCCAGTAGCCGGACAGGGGGCCTCTACGAGCAGTACTTC.